This is a list of T cell receptor beta chains from one sample in a study of regulatory and conventional T cells in RAG deficiency. Measured with immunoSEQ multiplex PCR; TCRdb has only the in-frame clones, and not every one. The sample lists roughly 35,000 clones; 75% to 80% were seen once. These data were likewise used in another study, on regulatory T cells.

The sample taken for sequencing was CD4+ effector T cells sorted from blood. Source of these receptors: a human donor in good health. Each CDR3 is given with its conserved first and last residue. A D gene is named only where the DNA matches it firmly. Clone size is not always given. Where it is, it says once, few, many or a class for expanded clones.

CDR3 protein	CDR3 DNA	D gene	J gene	clone size	V gene
CASSLGPWTEAFF	TGTGCCAGCAGCTTAGGTCCTTGGACTGAAGCTTTCTTT	.	TRBJ1-1	few	TRBV7-9
CASSQAGTGDTEAFF	TGCGCCAGCAGCCAAGCTGGGACAGGGGACACTGAAGCTTTCTTT	TRBD1	TRBJ1-1	.	TRBV4-1
CATADRAGQPQHF	TGTGCCACTGCCGACCGGGCGGGCCAGCCCCAGCATTTT	.	TRBJ1-5	once	TRBV19
CASSVDRGPPEQYF	TGTGCCAGCAGTGTCGACAGGGGACCCCCCGAGCAGTACTTC	TRBD1	TRBJ2-7	few	TRBV6-1
CASSLERTVFNEQFF	TGTGCCAGCAGTCTAGAACGGACAGTATTCAATGAGCAGTTCTTC	.	TRBJ2-1	.	TRBV27
CASSRGQAWLGGQHF	TGTGCCAGCAGCCGTGGACAGGCCTGGCTTGGGGGCCAGCATTTT	TRBD1	TRBJ1-5	.	TRBV2
CASSQVPQSNTEAFF	TGCGCCAGCAGCCAAGTTCCCCAGTCAAACACTGAAGCTTTCTTT	.	TRBJ1-1	.	TRBV4-1
CASSSNGQDFSGNTIYF	TGCGCCAGCAGCTCAAACGGACAGGATTTCTCTGGAAACACCATATATTTT	TRBD1	TRBJ1-3	.	TRBV5-1
CASSLGPKETQYF	TGTGCCAGCAGCTTAGGACCGAAAGAGACCCAGTACTTC	.	TRBJ2-5	.	TRBV7-3
CASSLGWAGDEAFF	TGTGCCAGCAGCTTAGGGTGGGCCGGGGATGAAGCTTTCTTT	.	TRBJ1-1	.	TRBV7-9
CASSSGRRETQYF	TGTGCCAGCAGCTCCGGGAGACGGGAGACCCAGTACTTC	.	TRBJ2-5	.	TRBV11-3
CASSFKLAGGNNEQFF	TGTGCCAGCAGCTTTAAACTAGCGGGGGGCAACAATGAGCAGTTCTTC	TRBD2	TRBJ2-1	.	TRBV13
CASSYEGAVYNEQFF	TGTGCCAGCAGTTACGAGGGGGCGGTCTACAATGAGCAGTTCTTC	TRBD1	TRBJ2-1	.	TRBV6-5
CASSLAGGSEAFF	TGCGCCAGCAGCTTGGCTGGGGGGTCTGAAGCTTTCTTT	.	TRBJ1-1	.	TRBV5-1
CASSERGNGGNSPLHF	TGTGCCAGCAGTGAAAGGGGAAATGGGGGTAATTCACCCCTCCACTTT	.	TRBJ1-6	few	TRBV7-9
CASSRAGLISYNSPLHF	TGCGCCAGCAGTAGGGCAGGGTTAATTTCCTATAATTCACCCCTCCACTTT	.	TRBJ1-6	.	TRBV4-1
CASSWTGGTGELFF	TGTGCCAGCAGCTGGACAGGGGGCACCGGGGAGCTGTTTTTT	TRBD1	TRBJ2-2	.	TRBV7-9
CASSTTGAGVPEQFF	TGTGCCAGCAGTACCACGGGGGCGGGGGTTCCTGAGCAGTTCTTC	.	TRBJ2-1	.	TRBV28
CASSPGQGANYGYTF	TGTGCCAGCAGCCCCGGACAGGGGGCTAATTATGGCTACACCTTC	TRBD1	TRBJ1-2	.	TRBV5-4
CASSLRQGRTYGYTF	TGTGCCAGCAGCTTAAGACAGGGGAGGACCTATGGCTACACCTTC	TRBD1	TRBJ1-2	.	TRBV5-8
CASSPGLAGGRGTDTQYF	TGTGCCAGCAGCCCTGGACTAGCGGGGGGCCGGGGCACAGATACGCAGTATTTT	TRBD2	TRBJ2-3	.	TRBV11-2
CASSLWGTFMNTEAFF	TGTGCCAGCAGCTTATGGGGGACCTTCATGAACACTGAAGCTTTCTTT	.	TRBJ1-1	.	TRBV11-2
CASSLAATGYGYTF	TGCGCCAGCAGCTTGGCCGCGACGGGCTATGGCTACACCTTC	.	TRBJ1-2	.	TRBV5-1
CADRDRGYEQYF	TGTGCCGACCGGGACAGGGGTTACGAGCAGTACTTC	TRBD1	TRBJ2-7	few	TRBV2
CASSVRQGAWAFF	TGCGCCAGCAGTGTCAGACAGGGGGCATGGGCTTTCTTT	TRBD1	TRBJ1-1	.	TRBV10-1
CASSLARARGYTF	TGTGCCAGCAGCCTTGCGAGGGCGAGAGGCTACACCTTC	.	TRBJ1-2	few	TRBV7-2
CASSGQGGTEAFF	TGTGCCAGCAGTGGACAAGGGGGAACTGAAGCTTTCTTT	.	TRBJ1-1	.	TRBV2
CASSSTRGQETQYF	TGTGCCAGCAGCTCAACCCGGGGCCAAGAGACCCAGTACTTC	.	TRBJ2-5	.	TRBV27
CASSPSSITLVFNQPQHF	TGCGCCAGCAGTCCATCAAGCATTACCCTAGTTTTCAATCAGCCCCAGCATTTT	.	TRBJ1-5	.	TRBV4-1
CASSQQNRRGLRETQYF	TGTGCCAGCAGCCAGCAAAACCGCCGGGGGTTACGGGAGACCCAGTACTTC	.	TRBJ2-5	.	TRBV13
CASSYSNQGNSPLHF	TGTGCCAGCAGTTACTCGAACCAGGGCAATTCACCCCTCCACTTT	.	TRBJ1-6	few	TRBV6-5
CASSPREGRNTEAFF	TGTGCCAGCAGCCCCCGTGAAGGGCGGAACACTGAAGCTTTCTTT	.	TRBJ1-1	.	TRBV9
CASSQDHRAPWTDTQYF	TGTGCCAGCAGCCAAGATCACAGGGCACCTTGGACAGATACGCAGTATTTT	.	TRBJ2-3	.	TRBV4-2
CASSESGGGPLSYEQYF	TGTGCCAGCAGTGAATCCGGCGGGGGCCCTCTCTCCTACGAGCAGTACTTC	.	TRBJ2-7	once	TRBV25-1
CASSPHQSLMNTEAFF	TGTGCCAGCAGCCCACACCAATCACTTATGAACACTGAAGCTTTCTTT	.	TRBJ1-1	.	TRBV9
CASSQEGFEETQYF	TGCGCCAGCAGCCAAGAAGGTTTCGAAGAGACCCAGTACTTC	.	TRBJ2-5	.	TRBV4-1
CASSEGLTYEQYF	TGTGCCAGCAGTGAAGGTCTCACCTACGAGCAGTACTTC	.	TRBJ2-7	.	TRBV2
CASSQGGGDEKLFF	TGTGCCAGCAGCCAAGGGGGAGGGGACGAAAAACTGTTTTTT	.	TRBJ1-4	.	TRBV6-5
CASGLAYRATADTQYF	TGTGCTAGTGGTTTGGCGTACCGGGCCACCGCAGATACGCAGTATTTT	.	TRBJ2-3	.	TRBV12-5
CASSERIRNTEAFF	TGTGCCAGCAGCGAACGGATCCGGAACACTGAAGCTTTCTTT	.	TRBJ1-1	.	TRBV2
CASGLVRTGVYNEQFF	TGTGCTAGTGGTTTGGTTCGTACAGGGGTCTACAATGAGCAGTTCTTC	TRBD1	TRBJ2-1	.	TRBV12-5
CSVSVASTDTQYF	TGCAGCGTTAGCGTCGCTAGCACAGATACGCAGTATTTT	.	TRBJ2-3	.	TRBV29-1
CASSQPGQGDEQYF	TGTGCCAGCAGTCAGCCGGGACAGGGGGACGAGCAGTACTTC	TRBD1	TRBJ2-7	.	TRBV6-5
CATRDRAISTQYF	TGCGCCACACGGGACAGGGCGATCAGTACGCAGTATTTT	TRBD1	TRBJ2-3	.	TRBV10-2
CASSVGQTLKNIQYF	TGTGCCAGTAGTGTCGGACAGACTCTAAAAAACATTCAGTACTTC	.	TRBJ2-4	.	TRBV19
CASSLGQNYGYTF	TGTGCCAGCAGCCTCGGTCAGAACTATGGCTACACCTTC	.	TRBJ1-2	few	TRBV6-1
CASSERPGGADTDTQYF	TGTGCCAGCAGCGAACGACCTGGGGGGGCCGACACAGATACGCAGTATTTT	.	TRBJ2-3	.	TRBV6-1
CASRDRANSPLHF	TGTGCCAGTAGAGATCGGGCTAATTCACCCCTCCACTTT	.	TRBJ1-6	.	TRBV19
CASSLLRRAPPYYGYTF	TGTGCCAGCAGTTTATTACGTAGGGCTCCCCCCTACTATGGCTACACCTTC	.	TRBJ1-2	.	TRBV28
CAWSPGGEQYF	TGTGCCTGGAGTCCCGGAGGCGAGCAGTACTTC	.	TRBJ2-7	once	TRBV30
CASSQDRASGGALYNEQFF	TGTGCCAGCAGCCAAGATCGGGCTAGCGGGGGGGCCTTATACAATGAGCAGTTCTTC	TRBD2	TRBJ2-1	.	TRBV14
CASSHRTESSGANVLTF	TGTGCCAGCAGTCACCGGACAGAGAGCTCTGGGGCCAACGTCCTGACTTTC	.	TRBJ2-6	.	TRBV5-6
CAWSAALQETQYF	TGTGCCTGGAGTGCGGCACTCCAAGAGACCCAGTACTTC	.	TRBJ2-5	.	TRBV30
CASSAGRVFSPLHF	TGTGCCAGCAGTGCTGGCAGGGTTTTTTCACCCCTCCACTTT	.	TRBJ1-6	.	TRBV2
CASSQDLQTYNEQFF	TGTGCCAGCAGCCAAGATCTGCAGACATACAATGAGCAGTTCTTC	.	TRBJ2-1	.	TRBV14
CASRQGNQPQHF	TGTGCCAGTAGACAGGGCAATCAGCCCCAGCATTTT	.	TRBJ1-5	.	TRBV6-1
CASSLSRANTEAFF	TGTGCCAGCAGTTTATCGAGGGCGAACACTGAAGCTTTCTTT	.	TRBJ1-1	.	TRBV27
CASSLVRGETQYF	TGTGCCAGCAGCTTAGTCAGGGGAGAGACCCAGTACTTC	.	TRBJ2-5	.	TRBV7-3
CASSGTATYEQYF	TGTGCCAGCAGCGGTACAGCCACCTACGAGCAGTACTTC	.	TRBJ2-7	.	TRBV9